The 24 T cell receptor beta chains below were found in one sample sequenced in a study of spatial heterogeneity in lung cancer. TCRdb independently ran MiXCR on the 5' RACE reads; one entry per CDR3 protein. This repertoire shows some 8,000 distinct CDR3 sequences, 4.5% to 6% found once; its top ten account for roughly 36%. Time point of the sample: sample taken at primary tumor resection. Frozen PBMC, nontumor lung or tumor provided whole RNA, which was sequenced unsorted. The sequencing here drew on PBMCs, taken at surgery. These receptors were obtained from a male donor with early-stage non-small cell lung cancer.

This clonotype was counted ten times or more. This sequence joins TRBV4-1 and TRBJ1-5, with TRBD1 identical over 7 bases. Unmatched junction bases numbered 3, after V lost 4 bases and J lost 0 bases. The CDR3 runs 15 residues. Germline V gene data show CDR1 as MGHRA and CDR2 as YSYEKL. CDR3 amino acids: CASSPRQGSNQPQHF. CDR3 nucleotide sequence: TGCGCCAGCAGCCCCCGACAGGGTAGCAATCAGCCCCAGCATTTT.

This clonotype appeared many times. The CDR3 region is CASSSLMGQGANYGYTF. The CDR3, as DNA: TGTGCCAGTAGTAGCCTAATGGGACAGGGGGCGAACTATGGCTACACCTTC. The rearrangement links TRBV19 to TRBJ1-2, with TRBD1 matching 12 bases. V was clipped by 4 bases and J by 2 bases; unmatched bases: 8. The length of the CDR3 is 17 residues. Germline CDR1 and CDR2: LNHDA and SQIVND (reference sequence).

This clonotype was counted ten times or more. The rearrangement links TRBV9 to TRBJ1-2; D unresolved. CDR1 is SGDLS and CDR2 is YYNGEE in the germline V gene. V was pared by 0 bases and J by 0 bases, with 9 bases between. The CDR3 consists of 15 residues. The CDR3 bases are TGTGCCAGCAGCGTAGAGAGGGCTCCTAACTATGGCTACACCTTC. Amino acids: CASSVERAPNYGYTF.

This clonotype was seen many times. This chain uses TRBV7-8 with TRBJ1-1; no clear D gene. The length of the CDR3 is 14 residues. Trimming removed 1 base from V and 1 base from J, with 7 bases in between. Germline V CDR1 and CDR2: SGHVS, FQNEAQ. CDR3 residues: CASSLGGRNTEAFF. The CDR3 DNA sequence: TGTGCCAGCAGCTTAGGCGGCAGGAACACTGAAGCTTTCTTT.

This clonotype was observed many times. CDR3 residues: CAWSNGQGVEAFF. As DNA, the CDR3 is TGTGCCTGGAGTAACGGACAGGGGGTAGAAGCTTTCTTT. V is TRBV30 and J is TRBJ1-1, with 10 bases matching TRBD1. Germline CDR1 and CDR2: GTSNPN and SVGIG (reference sequence). The CDR3 runs 13 residues. V shed 2 bases, J shed 8 bases, and the junction held 5 bases outside the gene matches.

Judged by abundance, this clonotype is medium-sized. CDR3 region: CASSYGTEAFF. CDR3 bases: TGTGCCAGCAGTTACGGGACTGAAGCTTTCTTT. The rearrangement joins TRBV6-2 or TRBV6-3 to TRBJ1-1; no definite D call. CDR1 and CDR2 from the germline V gene are MNHEY and SVGEGT. The CDR3 runs 11 residues. Trimming cost V 2 bases and J 5 bases, with 3 bases left between them.

This chain connects TRBV29-1 to TRBJ2-1, with a weak D call TRBD1 (6 bases). This CDR3 comprises 11 residues. Trimming removed 6 bases from V and 7 bases from J, with 10 bases in between. Per the germline V gene, CDR1 is SQVTM and CDR2 is ANQGSEA. The CDR3 loop is CSVPGVNEQFF. DNA of the CDR3: TGCAGCGTCCCAGGGGTGAATGAGCAGTTCTTC.

This clonotype is classed as medium-sized. The chain employs TRBV29-1 and TRBJ1-2, with D maybe TRBD1 (5 bases). The CDR3 has 11 residues. Deletions cut 7 bases from V and 14 bases from J, with 20 bases between. CDR1 SQVTM and CDR2 ANQGSEA come from the germline V gene. This CDR3 reads CSATGKGLRTF. The CDR3 DNA follows: TGCAGCGCTACCGGAAAGGGACTGCGGACCTTC. Full variable domain (remainder filled in from reference TRBV29-1 and TRBJ1-2): SAVISQKPSRDICQRGTSLTIQCQVDSQVTMMFWYRQQPGQSLTLIATANQGSEATYESGFVIDKFPISRPNLTFSTLTVSNMSPEDSSIYLCSATGKGLRTFGSGTRLTVV.

Ten or more counts support this clonotype. V gene TRBV2 combines with J gene TRBJ2-5; 8 bases are a match to TRBD2. Germline V gives CDR1 SNHLY, CDR2 FYNNEI. The CDR3 length is 15 residues. The junction had 10 bases not matched to a gene; V was cut back by 9 bases and J by 1 base. CDR3 residues: CASAGGSPFQETQYF. CDR3 nucleotide sequence: TGTGCCAGTGCGGGGGGAAGCCCCTTCCAAGAGACCCAGTACTTC.

The chain carries TRBV5-1 and TRBJ2-7; D possibly uses TRBD1 or TRBD2 (6 bases each). V was shortened by 0 bases and J by 3 bases, with 10 bases between the two germline ends. Germline CDR1 and CDR2: SGHRS and YFSETQ. CDR3 length equals 14 residues. The CDR3 spells CASSLEGGFYEQYF. The CDR3 DNA is TGCGCCAGCAGCTTGGAGGGGGGATTCTACGAGCAGTACTTC.

Judged by abundance, this clonotype is medium-sized. This chain joins TRBV20-1 and TRBJ1-1; the D gene is possibly TRBD1 (6 bases). The V gene lost 1 base and the J gene lost 1 base, with 16 bases spanning the gap. Germline CDR1 is DFQATT and CDR2 is SNEGSKA (reference sequence). CDR3 size: 16 residues. The CDR3 sequence: CSARALGGLWNTEAFF. CDR3 bases: TGCAGTGCTAGAGCTCTGGGGGGGCTCTGGAACACTGAAGCTTTCTTT.

This clonotype was found many times. This sequence joins TRBV28 and TRBJ2-1, with 16 bases identical to TRBD2. CDR1 and CDR2 (germline): MDHEN, SYDVKM. Trimming at V came to 6 bases and at J to 8 bases, leaving 10 bases not matched to a gene. The CDR3 is 17 residues long. CDR3 in DNA: TGTGCCAGCAGACCTCCACTGGGACTAGCGGGAGGGGATGAGCAGTTCTTC. Amino acids: CASRPPLGLAGGDEQFF.

Judged by abundance, this clonotype is large. The chain links TRBV10-3 to TRBJ2-1, with TRBD2 as a possible D gene (6 bases). The V gene's germline CDR1 is ENHRY and CDR2 SYGVKD. Trimming took off 7 bases at V and 0 bases at J, with 19 bases between the two ends. The CDR3 covers 17 residues. The CDR3 region has the DNA TGTGCCATCAAAAGGGATAGCGGAGGGGTCTCCTACAATGAGCAGTTCTTC. As protein: CAIKRDSGGVSYNEQFF.

This clonotype has a count of ten or more. This chain uses TRBV4-2 with TRBJ2-3; 8 bases agree with TRBD2. CDR1 is LGHNA, CDR2 YNFKEQ, per germline. Germline trimming cut 4 bases from V and 1 base from J; bases unmatched to any gene: 4. CDR3 length: 15 amino acids. CDR3 bases: TGTGCCAGCAGCCGACTAGCGAGTCGCACAGATACGCAGTATTTT. It translates to CASSRLASRTDTQYF.

In its sample, this clonotype was seen many times. The chain has TRBV18 and TRBJ1-3, with D unresolved. Germline V gene data show CDR1 as KGHSH and CDR2 as LQKENI. V lost 3 bases to trimming and J lost 2 bases, with 11 bases between them. The CDR3 consists of 15 residues. The CDR3: CASSPASKTGNTIYF. The CDR3 nucleotides are TGTGCCAGCTCACCCGCTTCTAAGACTGGAAACACCATATATTTT.

The chain uses TRBV5-1 and TRBJ2-1; perhaps TRBD2 as D (7 bases). Trimming removed 4 bases at V and 0 bases at J, with 17 bases between. Germline-derived CDR1 and CDR2 are SGHRS and YFSETQ. The CDR3 loop spans 17 amino acids. CDR3 in DNA: TGCGCCAGCAGCGGGAGGGGGACCGGGAGCTCCTACAATGAGCAGTTCTTC. Encoded protein: CASSGRGTGSSYNEQFF.

This clonotype has a count of ten or more. The rearrangement uses TRBV20-1 and TRBJ1-1, with D perhaps matching TRBD1 (6 bases). With 4 bases removed from V and 3 bases from J, the gap between germline ends came to 9 bases. The V gene's germline CDR1 is DFQATT and CDR2 SNEGSKA (reference sequence). There are 12 residues in the CDR3. The CDR3 DNA reads TGCAGTGCTACCAACAGGGACACTGAAGCTTTCTTT. It yields the protein CSATNRDTEAFF.

This clonotype was seen ten or more times. CDR3 DNA sequence: TGCGCCAGCAGCCCTGACAGGGTCGATGAGCAGTTCTTC. This gives the protein CASSPDRVDEQFF. This chain uses TRBV5-1 with TRBJ2-1; 7 bases align to TRBD1. The CDR3 runs 13 residues. The V segment lost 4 bases and the J segment 8 bases; nucleotides outside the gene matches: 6. Germline CDR1 is SGHRS and CDR2 is YFSETQ.

This clonotype was seen repeatedly, ten times or more. V usage is TRBV5-4 and J usage is TRBJ2-3; D might be TRBD2 (7 bases). CDR1 SGHNT and CDR2 YYREEE come from the germline V gene (reference sequence). V lost 0 bases and J 0 bases, leaving 14 bases between the germline ends. The CDR3 totals 17 residues. CDR3 bases: TGTGCCAGCAGCTTGGGGTTGCGGGGGCGAAGCACAGATACGCAGTATTTT. The encoded protein is CASSLGLRGRSTDTQYF.

This clonotype was found many times. The chain carries TRBV7-2 and TRBJ2-2; 7 positions agree with TRBD1. This CDR3 is 17 amino acids long. Germline lookup yields CDR1 SGHTA and CDR2 FQGNSA. After removal of 7 bases from V and 0 bases from J, the junction contained 11 bases not matched to a gene. The CDR3 spells CASNRRKDRTNTGELFF. CDR3 coding DNA: TGTGCCAGCAACCGGAGGAAGGACAGGACGAACACCGGGGAGCTGTTTTTT. Full variable domain (remainder filled in from reference TRBV7-2 and TRBJ2-2): GAGVSQSPSNKVTEKGKDVELRCDPISGHTALYWYRQSLGQGLEFLIYFQGNSAPDKSGLPSDRFSAERTGGSVSTLTIQRTQQEDSAVYLCASNRRKDRTNTGELFFGEGSRLTVL.

This clonotype appeared many times. V and J are TRBV27 and TRBJ2-2, with D unresolved. This CDR3 comprises 15 residues. Germline V gene data show CDR1 as MNHEY and CDR2 as SMNVEV (reference sequence). Trimming stripped 0 bases from V and 7 bases from J, with 12 bases between. CDR3 sequence (DNA): TGTGCCAGCAGTTTATCGCGCCCGACCGGCGGGGAGCTGTTTTTT. Translating gives CASSLSRPTGGELFF.

Sample share makes this clonotype large. The rearrangement uses TRBV14 and TRBJ2-7, with TRBD2 as a possible D gene (5 bases). V was cut by 2 bases and J by 3 bases, with 11 bases left in between. Per the germline V gene, CDR1 is SGHDN and CDR2 is FVKESK. CDR3 length equals 14 residues. The CDR3 sequence: CASSQTGNRYEQYF. For the CDR3, the DNA is TGTGCCAGCAGCCAAACCGGGAATCGCTACGAGCAGTACTTC.

The DNA of the CDR3 is TGTGCCAGTAGTAGGGACGGAGAGGTCTATGGCTACACCTTC. It encodes CASSRDGEVYGYTF. The chain links TRBV19 to TRBJ1-2, with D perhaps matching TRBD1 (5 bases). The V and J ends lost 4 bases and 4 bases respectively, with 13 bases between them. The CDR3 has 14 residues. CDR1 is LNHDA and CDR2 is SQIVND in the germline V gene (reference sequence).

The chain combines TRBV7-8 with TRBJ1-5; D call uncertain. CDR1 is SGHVS and CDR2 is FQNEAQ in the germline V gene. The CDR3 loop spans 18 amino acids. V lost 3 bases to trimming and J lost 0 bases, with 18 bases between them. The CDR3, as DNA: TGTGCCAGCAGCTTGTTCCTAAACTGGGAGGGTAGCAATCAGCCCCAGCATTTT. Its protein product is CASSLFLNWEGSNQPQHF.